The entry below describes one T cell receptor beta chain. What this receptor recognizes is not known. Compared with germline, one end of the junction differs, possibly owing to a read error. To prepare the library, multiplex PCR was applied. The instrument given in TCRdb is Illumina HiSeq 2500. Following protocols modified from ARM-PCR, the researchers constructed TCRbeta libraries through three rounds of nested PCR with primers (Table S4). Before sequencing, PCR products in the 200-500 bp range were cut out of the gel and cleaned up using the QIAquick gel extraction kit. The study's own analysis went as follows. Trimmomatic was used to clean the reads, FLASH was used to merge the reads into complete CDR3 sequences, and MiTCR was used to assign the reads to V(D)J germline segments. Clonal diversity was calculated as the inverse Simpson's index using VDJtools. Productive reads were defined as in-frame sequences without a premature stop codon. Starting from the raw public reads, TCRdb applied fastp trimming at Q25, assembled clones with MiXCR and retained in-frame beta chains. One record per CDR3 amino acid sequence lists the most common genes and DNA. The V and J calls and clone size are TCRdb's, not the authors'. Across this sample there are around 80,000 distinct CDR3 sequences, with roughly 80% seen only once. The ten largest clones add up to 45% to 55% of the sample.

The sample belongs to a study of tumor and adjacent non-tumor tissue in lung cancer listed by TCRdb under 2018. Concerning the study at large: By cancer type, the cohort comprised 12 to 13 adenocarcinoma patients, 2 squamous cell carcinoma patients and 1 small cell lung cancer patient. TCRbeta CDR3 sequencing was performed on roughly 27 paired specimens, with one tumor sample and one normal lung sample collected per patient. Sequencing generated a total of about 130,000,000 productive TCRbeta reads, averaging roughly 3.9 million reads per sample. Using bulk TCRbeta repertoires from around 14 lung cancer patients, the study set lung tumor tissue side by side with matched distant non-tumor lung tissue. Among the approximately 15 patients, ages ranged from roughly 31 to 76 years, around 10 were men and 5 were women, and disease was TNM stage I to III.

The CDR3 has 14 amino acids, counting the end cysteine and phenylalanine. The CDR3 DNA has 42 bases and is translated from base 1. The paper's findings and limits, for the study overall: With only 15 patients in the cohort, the authors noted that larger samples and more detailed clinical data are needed. Tumor tissue showed significantly greater TCR diversity (inverse Simpson) than normal lung tissue (about 410 vs 180, P = 0.0075, Mann-Whitney U test). TCR diversity was significantly higher in younger patients, and greater tumor TCR diversity was associated with shorter overall survival and shorter disease-free survival. In normal lung, the top 100 clones accounted for a significantly larger cumulative share of the repertoire than in tumor tissue. Neither the sequencing platform nor unique molecular identifiers are named or mentioned anywhere in the methods. Because peripheral blood was not sequenced, the blood TCRbeta repertoires of the lung cancer patients in the study went unexamined.

RNA was isolated from bulk, unsorted tissue, and RNA quality was assessed with a NanoDrop ND-1000 and an Agilent 2100. For the normal lung samples, distant non-tumor tissue was collected more than 3 cm away from the tumor edge. Donors were newly diagnosed lung cancer patients admitted for thoracic surgery in China between August and November 2014, without prior chemotherapy. Patients with previous radiotherapy or chemotherapy, or with another concurrent cancer, were excluded from the study. Surgical tissue pieces of roughly 1-2 cm3 were preserved in RNAlater solution and were kept at -80 degrees C until use.

Rearrangement joined TRBV12-3 or TRBV12-4 to TRBJ1-5; confidence is insufficient to name the D gene. The sequence came from a man in his fifties or sixties with non-small cell lung cancer. Sequencing was carried out using distant non-tumor lung tissue. The DNA sequence follows: TGTGCCAGTAGTCCCTCCTGGGGAGGTCAGCCCCAGGATTTT. This translates into CASSPSWGGQPQDF.